One sample yielded the 24 T cell receptor beta chains listed below, sequenced in a study of shared clonotypes between healthy human individuals. Here immunoSEQ multiplex PCR was the method, and the copy in TCRdb shows in-frame clones only, minus some. The table records about 1 million clones, about 76% of them present only once. Material for sequencing was memory CD4+ T cells sorted from blood. Specified subset: CD45RA-negative fraction. The receptors were gathered from a man aged 18-30 years in good health.

The CDR3 loop is CASKGTIYEQYF. CDR3 sequence (DNA): TGTGCCAGCAAAGGGACAATCTACGAGCAGTACTTC. This sequence joins TRBV28 and TRBJ2-7, with a tentative D call TRBD1 (6 bases). V shed 7 bases and J shed 3 bases, with 10 bases lying between them. This CDR3 has 12 residues. CDR1 MDHEN and CDR2 SYDVKM come from the germline V gene.

The chain has TRBV5-4 and TRBJ1-2, with D tentatively TRBD1 (6 bases). Germline V gene lookup returns CDR1 SGHNT and CDR2 YYREEE (reference sequence). This CDR3 spans 13 amino acids. Trimming took off 4 bases at V and 2 bases at J, with 9 bases between the two ends. The CDR3 sequence is CASSVDSNYGYTF. CDR3 sequence (DNA): TGTGCCAGCAGCGTGGACAGCAACTATGGCTACACCTTC.

The V call is TRBV28, the J call TRBJ1-2; 8 bases match TRBD1. The CDR3 is made up of 13 amino acids. The germline gives CDR1 MDHEN, CDR2 SYDVKM. V shed 3 bases, J shed 6 bases, and the junction held 3 bases outside the gene matches. The CDR3 DNA sequence: TGTGCCAGCAGTTTGTCAGGGGGCGATGGCTACACCTTC. Translation gives CASSLSGGDGYTF.

CDR3 sequence reads: CASSQDLAGGITDTQYF. The CDR3 DNA is TGCGCCAGCAGCCAAGATCTAGCGGGAGGGATCACAGATACGCAGTATTTT. This chain links TRBV4-3 with TRBJ2-3; 12 bases are a match to TRBD2. The CDR3 loop spans 17 amino acids. The germline CDR1 and CDR2 sequences are LGHNA and YSLEER. J lost 2 bases, V lost 0 bases, and 3 bases had no gene match.

This chain joins TRBV5-1 and TRBJ2-1; TRBD1 aligns across 8 bases. This CDR3 has 14 residues. The V gene's germline CDR1 is SGHRS and CDR2 YFSETQ. After removal of 4 bases from V and 4 bases from J, the junction contained 4 bases not matched to a gene. The CDR3 spells CASSPGTGYNEQFF. The CDR3 DNA is TGCGCCAGCAGCCCAGGGACAGGTTACAATGAGCAGTTCTTC.

The CDR3 region has the DNA TGCGCCAGCAGCCAAGATGGGGCGAGCGGGGGGGGTGGAGAGACCCAGTACTTC. Translating it yields CASSQDGASGGGGETQYF. This chain uses TRBV4-1 with TRBJ2-5, with 10 bases matching TRBD2. V gave up 0 bases and J gave up 4 bases; unmatched junction bases: 11. The CDR3 is 18 residues long. In germline, CDR1 is MGHRA, CDR2 YSYEKL.

The chain joins TRBV30 to TRBJ1-1, with D maybe TRBD1 (6 bases). Germline V lookup: CDR1 GTSNPN, CDR2 SVGIG (reference sequence). The CDR3 is made up of 12 amino acids. With 4 bases removed from V and 5 bases from J, the gap between germline ends came to 11 bases. CDR3 DNA: TGTGCCTGGATGGCTAGGGGGACTGAAGCTTTCTTT. Protein sequence: CAWMARGTEAFF.

With respect to this clone: Different DNA sequences within this sample yield the same CDR3. The gene calls are TRBV13 and TRBJ2-3; TRBD1 matches at 8 bases. The V and J ends lost 0 bases and 5 bases, in that order; junction bases with no gene match: 1. Per the germline V gene, CDR1 is PRHDT and CDR2 is FYEKMQ (reference sequence). The CDR3 has 14 residues. The CDR3 spells CASSLGTGVDTQYF. CDR3 DNA sequence: TGTGCCAGCAGCTTAGGGACAGGGGTAGATACGCAGTATTTT.

The chain couples TRBV2 to TRBJ2-5, with TRBD2 identical over 7 bases. V shed 7 bases, J shed 5 bases, and the junction held 13 bases outside the gene matches. Germline V lookup: CDR1 SNHLY, CDR2 FYNNEI. CDR3 length: 15 residues. The CDR3 region is CASTKLGEGGETQYF. CDR3 nucleotides: TGTGCCAGCACCAAACTAGGGGAGGGTGGGGAGACCCAGTACTTC.

This clone was recorded many times. This chain connects TRBV2 to TRBJ1-3; TRBD1 matches at 8 bases. V dropped 7 bases and J dropped 3; count of bases not matched to a gene: 5. The germline gives CDR1 SNHLY, CDR2 FYNNEI. The CDR3 covers 14 residues. CDR3 region: CASKPGTGGNTIYF. CDR3 DNA: TGTGCCAGCAAACCGGGGACAGGTGGAAACACCATATATTTT.

In its sample, this clone was seen once. The V call is TRBV5-4, the J call TRBJ2-2; 8 bases map to TRBD2. The CDR3 is 16 residues long. Germline V gene sequence: CDR1 SGHNT, CDR2 YYREEE (reference sequence). J gave up 7 bases and V 4 bases, and 12 bases lay outside the gene matches. The DNA for the CDR3 is TGTGCCAGCAGCCTGAGGTACGGGAGGGCCGGCGGGGAGCTGTTTTTT. It codes for CASSLRYGRAGGELFF. Based on the CDR3 plus reference TRBV5-4 and TRBJ2-2, the full variable domain is ETGVTQSPTHLIKTRGQQVTLRCSSQSGHNTVSWYQQALGQGPQFIFQYYREEENGRGNFPPRFSGLQFPNYSSELNVNALELDDSALYLCASSLRYGRAGGELFFGEGSRLTVL.

V gene TRBV7-2 combines with J gene TRBJ2-1; the match to TRBD2 covers 7 bases. Losses at the gene ends were 5 bases for V and 4 bases for J; bases not matched to a gene: 8. This CDR3 is built from 15 residues. CDR1 is SGHTA and CDR2 is FQGNSA in the germline V gene. Here the CDR3 reads CASSRPGGGYNEQFF. The DNA of the CDR3 is TGTGCCAGCAGCAGACCTGGGGGGGGTTACAATGAGCAGTTCTTC.

The CDR3 here is CASSHPGKTQYF. DNA for the CDR3: TGTGCCAGCAGCCACCCCGGGAAGACCCAGTACTTC. The chain employs TRBV7-2 and TRBJ2-5; weak D call: TRBD2 (5 bases). CDR3 length: 12 amino acids. The V gene's germline CDR1 is SGHTA and CDR2 FQGNSA. Trimming left V 5 bases short and J 6 bases short, with 10 bases between.

The chain couples TRBV4-1 to TRBJ2-1, with 12 nucleotides matching TRBD2. CDR1 is MGHRA and CDR2 is YSYEKL in the germline V gene. This CDR3 has 15 residues. The junction had 7 bases not matched to a gene; V was cut back by 4 bases and J by 9 bases. The CDR3 nucleotides read TGCGCCAGCAGCCGGCCTAGCGGGGGGGCAGGTGAGCAGTTCTTC. It is translated as CASSRPSGGAGEQFF.

V is TRBV7-2 and J is TRBJ2-3; TRBD2 agrees at 7 bases. V trimming: 5 bases; J trimming: 0 bases; junction bases outside the gene matches: 5. In germline, CDR1 is SGHTA, CDR2 FQGNSA. The CDR3 contains 15 residues. The CDR3 here is CASSQSGASTDTQYF. The CDR3 nucleotides read TGTGCCAGCAGCCAAAGCGGGGCTAGCACAGATACGCAGTATTTT.

The CDR3, as DNA: TGCGCCAGCAGTAACCAGGGGATGTACACCGGGGAGCTGTTTTTT. Encoded protein: CASSNQGMYTGELFF. The V call is TRBV10-1, the J call TRBJ2-2, with D possibly TRBD1 on 6 matching bases. Trimming removed 5 bases from V and 3 bases from J, with 13 bases in between. The CDR3 runs 15 residues. Germline V lookup: CDR1 WNHNN, CDR2 SYGVQD (reference sequence).

The chain links TRBV30 to TRBJ2-5; TRBD2 might be the D (6 bases). V lost 5 bases, J lost 11 bases, and 15 bases lay in between. This CDR3 spans 11 amino acids. Germline CDR1 and CDR2: GTSNPN and SVGIG (reference sequence). The CDR3 DNA sequence: TGTGCCTGGTACGGGGGATTGGGGCAGTACTTC. As protein: CAWYGGLGQYF. Supplemented by reference TRBV30 and TRBJ2-5, the full variable domain reads SQTIHQWPATLVQPVGSPLSLECTVEGTSNPNLYWYRQAAGRGLQLLFYSVGIGQISSEVPQNLSASRPQDRQFILSSKKLLLSDSGFYLCAWYGGLGQYFGPGTRLLVL.

This chain connects TRBV30 to TRBJ2-5; unclear D gene. The CDR3 consists of 15 residues. V lost 4 bases and J 0 bases, leaving 15 bases between the germline ends. The germline gives CDR1 GTSNPN, CDR2 SVGIG (reference sequence). Here the CDR3 DNA reads TGTGCCTGGACGGCGGTCTGGCCGTACCAAGAGACCCAGTACTTC. Amino acids: CAWTAVWPYQETQYF.

This clone was seen just once. The rearrangement joins TRBV6-5 to TRBJ2-7, with TRBD1 matching 8 bases. Germline trimming cut 4 bases from V and 4 bases from J; bases unmatched to any gene: 9. CDR3 size: 15 residues. CDR1 MNHEY and CDR2 SVGAGI come from the germline V gene. The CDR3 DNA is TGTGCCAGCAGTTCCATTCGACAGGGGTGGTACGAGCAGTACTTC. Its translation is CASSSIRQGWYEQYF.

The gene calls are TRBV15 and TRBJ2-7, with TRBD2 matching over 8 bases. The germline gives CDR1 LNHNV, CDR2 YYDKDF (reference sequence). J lost 2 bases, V lost 0 bases, and 6 bases had no gene match. This CDR3 region has 16 residues. CDR3 coding DNA: TGTGCCACCAGCAGAGATCGCACTAGCGGCCCCTACGAGCAGTACTTC. Protein sequence: CATSRDRTSGPYEQYF.

In nucleotides, the CDR3 is TGTGCCTGCGGGACTGGAGGGACAGGGGGCGAAGAGACCCAGTACTTC. Protein sequence: CACGTGGTGGEETQYF. This chain connects TRBV30 to TRBJ2-5; 12 nucleotides agree with TRBD1. The CDR3 extends over 16 amino acids. The germline V gene has CDR1 GTSNPN and CDR2 SVGIG (reference sequence). The V and J ends lost 6 bases and 3 bases, in that order; junction bases with no gene match: 11.

Concerning this clone: The identical CDR3 is also encoded by other nucleotide sequences in the sample. This chain connects TRBV18 to TRBJ1-2; D unclear. Germline V lookup: CDR1 KGHSH, CDR2 LQKENI. This CDR3 contains 13 residues. V dropped 3 bases and J dropped 2 bases, with 7 bases sitting between them. CDR3 nucleotide sequence: TGTGCCAGCTCACCGGGCTCGAACTATGGCTACACCTTC. This sequence encodes CASSPGSNYGYTF. The full variable domain, in which reference TRBV18 and TRBJ1-2 provide the parts outside the CDR3, is NAGVMQNPRHLVRRRGQEARLRCSPMKGHSHVYWYRQLPEEGLKFMVYLQKENIIDESGMPKERFSAEFPKEGPSILRIQQVVRGDSAAYFCASSPGSNYGYTFGSGTRLTVV.

V and J are TRBV5-1 and TRBJ1-6; 8 bases agree with TRBD1. The V and J ends lost 4 bases and 7 bases, in that order; junction bases with no gene match: 10. This CDR3 spans 16 amino acids. Per the germline V gene, CDR1 is SGHRS and CDR2 is YFSETQ. CDR3 residues: CASSSFDRGGNSPLHF. The DNA of the CDR3 is TGCGCCAGCAGCAGTTTCGACAGGGGAGGCAATTCACCCCTCCACTTT.

Concerning this clone itself: Other DNA sequences of this sample code for an identical CDR3. The chain couples TRBV6-1 to TRBJ2-1; D gene ambiguous. V lost 5 bases to trimming and J lost 4 bases, with 0 bases between them. Germline V gene data show CDR1 as MNHNS and CDR2 as SASEGT. CDR3 length: 10 amino acids. DNA for the CDR3: TGTGCCAGCAGTTACAATGAGCAGTTCTTC. Protein sequence: CASSYNEQFF.